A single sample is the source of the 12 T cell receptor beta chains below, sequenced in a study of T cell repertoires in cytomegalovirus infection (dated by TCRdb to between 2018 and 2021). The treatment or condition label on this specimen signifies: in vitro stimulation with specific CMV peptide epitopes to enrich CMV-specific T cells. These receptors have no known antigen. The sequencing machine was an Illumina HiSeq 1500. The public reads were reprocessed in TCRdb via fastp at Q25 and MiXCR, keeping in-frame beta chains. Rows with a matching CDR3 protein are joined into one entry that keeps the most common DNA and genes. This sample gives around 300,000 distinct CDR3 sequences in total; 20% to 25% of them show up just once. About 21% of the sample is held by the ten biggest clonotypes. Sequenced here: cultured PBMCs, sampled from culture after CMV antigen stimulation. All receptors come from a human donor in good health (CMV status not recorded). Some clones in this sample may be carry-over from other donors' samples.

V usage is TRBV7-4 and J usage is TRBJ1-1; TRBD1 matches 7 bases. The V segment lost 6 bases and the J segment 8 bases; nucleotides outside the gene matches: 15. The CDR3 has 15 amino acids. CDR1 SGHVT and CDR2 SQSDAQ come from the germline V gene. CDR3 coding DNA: TGTGCCAGCAGACTGAGACAGGGTAGGATCGAAGAAGCTTTCTTT. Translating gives CASRLRQGRIEEAFF.

In DNA, the CDR3 is TGTGCCACCAGTGATTCAGGGGGGCCGTACGAGCAGTACTTC. It translates to CATSDSGGPYEQYF. J is TRBJ2-7 and V is TRBV24-1; tentative D call: TRBD1 (7 bases). The CDR3 is 14 residues long. V was pared by 2 bases and J by 4 bases, with 11 bases between. Per germline, CDR1 KGHDR and CDR2 SFDVKD.

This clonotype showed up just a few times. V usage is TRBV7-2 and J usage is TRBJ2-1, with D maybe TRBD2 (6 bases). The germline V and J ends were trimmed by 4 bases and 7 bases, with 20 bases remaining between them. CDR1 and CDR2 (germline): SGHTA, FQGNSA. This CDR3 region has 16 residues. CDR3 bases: TGTGCCAGCAGCTCCAACTTACAGACGGCGGGGAATGAGCAGTTCTTC. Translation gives CASSSNLQTAGNEQFF.

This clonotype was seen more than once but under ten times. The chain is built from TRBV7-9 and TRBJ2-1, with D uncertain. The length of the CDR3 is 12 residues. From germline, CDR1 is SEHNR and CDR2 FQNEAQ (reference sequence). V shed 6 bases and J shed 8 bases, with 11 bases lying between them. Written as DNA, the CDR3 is TGTGCCAGCAGTTCTCTCCCGGATGAGCAGTTCTTC. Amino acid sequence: CASSSLPDEQFF.

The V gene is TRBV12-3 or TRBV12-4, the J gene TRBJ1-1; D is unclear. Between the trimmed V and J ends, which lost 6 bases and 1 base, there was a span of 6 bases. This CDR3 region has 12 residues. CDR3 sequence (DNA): TGTGCCAGCAGACTGTGGAACACTGAAGCTTTCTTT. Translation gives CASRLWNTEAFF.

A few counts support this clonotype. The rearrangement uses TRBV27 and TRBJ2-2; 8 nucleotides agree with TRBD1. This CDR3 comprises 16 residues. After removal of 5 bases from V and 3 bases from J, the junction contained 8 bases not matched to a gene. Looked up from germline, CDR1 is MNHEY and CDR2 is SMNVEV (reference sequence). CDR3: CASSQQGVVDTGELFF. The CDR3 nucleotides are TGTGCCAGCAGTCAACAGGGGGTTGTCGACACCGGGGAGCTGTTTTTT.

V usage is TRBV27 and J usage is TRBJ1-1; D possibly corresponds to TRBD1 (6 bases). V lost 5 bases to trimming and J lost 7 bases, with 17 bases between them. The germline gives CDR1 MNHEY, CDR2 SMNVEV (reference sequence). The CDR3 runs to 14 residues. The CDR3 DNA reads TGTGCCAGCAGTGTCCGGGACACCGCTTATGAAGCTTTCTTT. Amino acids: CASSVRDTAYEAFF.

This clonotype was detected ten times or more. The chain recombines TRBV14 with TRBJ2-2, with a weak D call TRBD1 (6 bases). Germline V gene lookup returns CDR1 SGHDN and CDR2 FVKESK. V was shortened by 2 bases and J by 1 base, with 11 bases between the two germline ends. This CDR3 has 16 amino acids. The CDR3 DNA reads TGTGCCAGCAGCCAAATCTGGGACAAGAACACCGGGGAGCTGTTTTTT. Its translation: CASSQIWDKNTGELFF.

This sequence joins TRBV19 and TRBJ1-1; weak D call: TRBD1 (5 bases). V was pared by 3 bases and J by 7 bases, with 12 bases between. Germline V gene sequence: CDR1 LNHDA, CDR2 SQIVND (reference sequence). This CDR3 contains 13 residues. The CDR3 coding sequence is TGTGCCAGTAGTATCCAGGGAGTGGGTGAAGCTTTCTTT. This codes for CASSIQGVGEAFF.

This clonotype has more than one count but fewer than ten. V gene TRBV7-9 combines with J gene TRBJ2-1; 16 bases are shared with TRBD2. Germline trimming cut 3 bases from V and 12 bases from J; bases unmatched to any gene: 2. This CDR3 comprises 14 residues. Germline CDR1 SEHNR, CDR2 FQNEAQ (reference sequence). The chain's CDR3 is CASSLGLAGGGQFF. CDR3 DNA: TGTGCCAGCAGCTTGGGACTAGCGGGGGGGGGGCAGTTCTTC.

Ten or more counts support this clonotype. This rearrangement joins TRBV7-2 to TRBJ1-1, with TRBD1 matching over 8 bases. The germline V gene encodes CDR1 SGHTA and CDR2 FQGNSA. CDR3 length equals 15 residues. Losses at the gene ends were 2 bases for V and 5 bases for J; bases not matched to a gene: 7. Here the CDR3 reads CASSLMTGAGTEAFF. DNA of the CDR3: TGTGCCAGCAGCTTAATGACAGGGGCGGGAACTGAAGCTTTCTTT. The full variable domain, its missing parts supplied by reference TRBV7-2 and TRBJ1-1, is GAGVSQSPSNKVTEKGKDVELRCDPISGHTALYWYRQSLGQGLEFLIYFQGNSAPDKSGLPSDRFSAERTGGSVSTLTIQRTQQEDSAVYLCASSLMTGAGTEAFFGQGTRLTVV.

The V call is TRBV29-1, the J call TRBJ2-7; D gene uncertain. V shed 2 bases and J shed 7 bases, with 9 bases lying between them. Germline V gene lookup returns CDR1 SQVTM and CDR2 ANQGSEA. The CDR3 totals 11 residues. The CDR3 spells CSVEKFGEQYV. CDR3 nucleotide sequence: TGCAGCGTTGAAAAATTTGGAGAGCAGTACGTC.